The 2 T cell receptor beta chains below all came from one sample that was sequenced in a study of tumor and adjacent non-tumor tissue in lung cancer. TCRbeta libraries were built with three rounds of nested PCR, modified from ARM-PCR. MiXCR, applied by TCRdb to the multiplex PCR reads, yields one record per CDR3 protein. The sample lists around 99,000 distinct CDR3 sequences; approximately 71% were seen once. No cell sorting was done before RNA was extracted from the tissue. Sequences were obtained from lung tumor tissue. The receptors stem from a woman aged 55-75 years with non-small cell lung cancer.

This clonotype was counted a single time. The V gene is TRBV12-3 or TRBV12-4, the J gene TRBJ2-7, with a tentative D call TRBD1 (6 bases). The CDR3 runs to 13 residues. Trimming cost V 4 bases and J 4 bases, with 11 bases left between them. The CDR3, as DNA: TGTGCCAGCAGTTCCAAACAGGGTTACGAGCAGTACTTC. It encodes CASSSKQGYEQYF.

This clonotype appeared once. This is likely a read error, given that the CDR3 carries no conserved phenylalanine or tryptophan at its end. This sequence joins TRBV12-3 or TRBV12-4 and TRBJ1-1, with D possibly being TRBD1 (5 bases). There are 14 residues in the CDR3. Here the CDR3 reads CASSYGAGITKAFY. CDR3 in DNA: TGCGCCAGCAGTTATGGGGCAGGGATCACTAAAGCTTTCTAT.